The 16 T cell receptor beta chains given below trace back to one sample, sequenced in a study of cytotoxic CD8 clonotypes in ibrutinib-treated CLL. The protocol was immunoSEQ multiplex PCR, while the TCRdb copy is restricted to in-frame clones and leaves out a portion. The sample shows about 36,000 clones, around 75% of them seen only once. The sample consisted of PBMCs, taken at disease progression, from a patient treated with ibrutinib. The receptors originated from a human donor with chronic lymphocytic leukemia.

The chain combines TRBV20-1 with TRBJ2-7; D is perhaps TRBD1 (5 bases). CDR1 DFQATT and CDR2 SNEGSKA come from the germline V gene (reference sequence). Between the trimmed V and J ends, which lost 6 bases and 4 bases, there was a span of 10 bases. The CDR3 has 11 amino acids. CDR3 protein: CSARRGYEQYF. The DNA for the CDR3 is TGCAGTGCGCGAAGGGGTTACGAGCAGTACTTC.

This clone was detected a few times. The chain carries TRBV5-6 and TRBJ1-2; D gene unclear. The CDR3 loop spans 16 amino acids. CDR1 and CDR2 (germline): SGHDT, YYEEEE. V shed 0 bases and J shed 0 bases, with 12 bases lying between them. The CDR3 protein is CASSLGGGSTNYGYTF. The CDR3 nucleotides read TGTGCCAGCAGCTTGGGTGGAGGGAGTACTAACTATGGCTACACCTTC.

This clone was picked up a small number of times. The V and J genes are TRBV6-5 and TRBJ2-7; TRBD1 aligns across 7 bases. CDR1 MNHEY and CDR2 SVGAGI come from the germline V gene. V lost 6 bases to trimming and J lost 0 bases; unmatched junction nucleotides: 5. This CDR3 is 14 amino acids long. CDR3 residues: CASRLGQISYEQYF. The CDR3 bases are TGTGCCAGCAGACTGGGACAGATCTCCTACGAGCAGTACTTC.

The chain joins TRBV11-2 to TRBJ2-7; D is unclear. Germline CDR1 reads SGHAT; CDR2 reads FQNNGV. V gave up 7 bases and J gave up 2 bases, with 18 bases separating them. This CDR3 has 15 amino acids. The CDR3 DNA is TGTGCCAGCACCCTGGCCCCGGGTGGGGCCTACGAGCAGTACTTC. Translated: CASTLAPGGAYEQYF.

This clone was counted between two and nine times. The chain joins TRBV7-8 to TRBJ2-1, with D tentatively TRBD2 (5 bases). Germline CDR1 reads SGHVS; CDR2 reads FQNEAQ. V was shortened by 5 bases and J by 6 bases, with 17 bases between the two germline ends. This CDR3 region has 15 residues. The CDR3 reads CASSPERLAGNEQFF. CDR3 in DNA: TGTGCCAGCAGCCCGGAGAGGCTAGCCGGCAATGAGCAGTTCTTC.

The chain couples TRBV19 to TRBJ2-5; D is undetermined. Germline V gene lookup returns CDR1 LNHDA and CDR2 SQIVND (reference sequence). The CDR3 is 13 amino acids. V was pared by 5 bases and J by 7 bases, with 14 bases between. The CDR3 loop is CASSHGALGTQYF. In nucleotides, the CDR3 is TGTGCCAGTAGTCACGGTGCCCTGGGGACCCAGTACTTC.

V usage is TRBV5-1 and J usage is TRBJ1-5, with D perhaps matching TRBD1 (5 bases). The V end was cut by 1 base, the J end by 7 bases, with 15 bases between. This CDR3 has 15 residues. Germline loops: CDR1 SGHRS, CDR2 YFSETQ. CDR3: CASSLIPGLGQPQHF. In DNA form, the CDR3 reads TGCGCCAGCAGCTTGATACCGGGGCTGGGGCAGCCCCAGCATTTT.

CDR3 sequence (DNA): TGCAGCGTTGAAAAAGGACAGTCTCATTCCGAGCAGTACTTC. This translates into CSVEKGQSHSEQYF. The V call is TRBV29-1, the J call TRBJ2-7; D may be TRBD1 (6 bases). The CDR3 extends over 14 amino acids. Germline lookup yields CDR1 SQVTM and CDR2 ANQGSEA. V gave up 2 bases and J gave up 6 bases, with 17 bases separating them.

The rearrangement links TRBV5-1 to TRBJ1-1, with 10 bases aligning to TRBD1. In germline, CDR1 is SGHRS, CDR2 YFSETQ. The CDR3 runs 18 residues. J lost 0 bases, V lost 3 bases, and 11 bases had no gene match. This CDR3 is CASSSLVPGQGLNTEAFF. In DNA form, the CDR3 reads TGCGCCAGCAGCTCCCTAGTCCCGGGACAGGGGTTGAACACTGAAGCTTTCTTT.

The chain combines TRBV14 with TRBJ1-1; D gene unclear. With 2 bases removed from V and 1 base from J, the gap between germline ends came to 8 bases. The germline CDR1 and CDR2 sequences are SGHDN and FVKESK. This CDR3 is built from 14 residues. CDR3 amino acids: CASSQHRRNTEAFF. In DNA, the CDR3 is TGTGCCAGCAGCCAACATCGGCGGAACACTGAAGCTTTCTTT.

This clone was seen a handful of times. This rearrangement joins TRBV10-2 to TRBJ1-3; the D gene is possibly TRBD1 (5 bases). Germline V gene data show CDR1 as WSHSY and CDR2 as SAAADI. The CDR3 has 14 residues. V lost 3 bases and J lost 4, with 10 bases in between. This chain's CDR3 is CASSDGAPGNTIYF. CDR3 in DNA: TGCGCCAGCAGTGATGGGGCGCCGGGAAACACCATATATTTT.

This clone appeared a few times. J is TRBJ2-3 and V is TRBV2; TRBD2 matches at 14 bases. This CDR3 region has 16 residues. V lost 5 bases to trimming and J lost 2 bases; unmatched junction nucleotides: 3. The germline V gene encodes CDR1 SNHLY and CDR2 FYNNEI. CDR3 protein: CASSQGLAGDTDTQYF. The DNA of the CDR3 is TGTGCCAGCAGTCAGGGACTAGCGGGGGACACAGATACGCAGTATTTT.

The chain recombines TRBV7-9 with TRBJ2-1; 8 nucleotides agree with TRBD1. Germline V CDR1 and CDR2: SEHNR, FQNEAQ (reference sequence). The CDR3 is 14 amino acids. V lost 3 bases and J lost 7; bases outside the gene matches: 5. CDR3 protein: CASSFYRGANEQFF. DNA of the CDR3: TGTGCCAGCAGCTTTTACAGGGGGGCGAATGAGCAGTTCTTC. Combining the CDR3 with reference TRBV7-9 and TRBJ2-1 gives the whole variable domain DTGVSQNPRHKITKRGQNVTFRCDPISEHNRLYWYRQTLGQGPEFLTYFQNEAQLEKSRLLSDRFSAERPKGSFSTLEIQRTEQGDSAMYLCASSFYRGANEQFFGPGTRLTVL.

CDR3 amino acids: CASSVGYTQYF. CDR3 bases: TGTGCCAGCAGTGTTGGTTATACGCAGTATTTT. The rearrangement uses TRBV6-5 and TRBJ2-3; D remains unclear. CDR3 size: 11 residues. V was clipped by 5 bases and J by 7 bases, with 7 bases between them. Germline V lookup: CDR1 MNHEY, CDR2 SVGAGI.

In this sample, this clone turned up a few times. The rearrangement uses TRBV27 and TRBJ2-7; no clear D gene. This CDR3 has 13 residues. Germline V gene sequence: CDR1 MNHEY, CDR2 SMNVEV (reference sequence). V shed 5 bases and J shed 0 bases, with 8 bases lying between them. DNA for the CDR3: TGTGCCAGCAGTACCGCTAGCTCCTACGAGCAGTACTTC. It yields the protein CASSTASSYEQYF.

This sequence joins TRBV9 and TRBJ2-1, with TRBD2 matching over 7 bases. Per germline, CDR1 SGDLS and CDR2 YYNGEE. This CDR3 has 15 residues. Unmatched junction bases numbered 6, after V lost 6 bases and J lost 0 bases. The CDR3, as DNA: TGTGCCAGCACCACGGGGGGAAGCTCCTACAATGAGCAGTTCTTC. Protein product: CASTTGGSSYNEQFF.